The 2 T cell receptor beta chains reported below all come from one sample, sequenced in a study of blood T cell repertoires in COVID-19. TCRdb's copy holds only in-frame clones and misses some; the assay was immunoSEQ multiplex PCR. In the table there are 100,000 to 150,000 clones, 80% of which are singletons. The specimen sequenced was peripheral blood. Receptors originate from a human donor in a cohort sampled during active COVID-19.

This clone was seen many times. This chain joins TRBV28 and TRBJ1-3; TRBD1 is a possible D gene (5 bases). V gave up 3 bases and J gave up 3 bases, with 15 bases separating them. The CDR3 runs 16 residues. CDR1 is MDHEN, CDR2 SYDVKM, per germline. The CDR3 sequence is CASSFRGRGSGNTIYF. The CDR3 nucleotides are TGTGCCAGCAGTTTCAGAGGGAGGGGCAGTGGAAACACCATATATTTT.

The chain uses TRBV29-1 and TRBJ2-1; possible D gene TRBD2, 5 bases. Germline loops: CDR1 SQVTM, CDR2 ANQGSEA. V was clipped by 4 bases and J by 4 bases, with 14 bases between them. This CDR3 spans 14 amino acids. CDR3 residues: CSVAWRAYYNEQFF. CDR3 nucleotides: TGCAGCGTTGCCTGGCGGGCATATTACAATGAGCAGTTCTTC.